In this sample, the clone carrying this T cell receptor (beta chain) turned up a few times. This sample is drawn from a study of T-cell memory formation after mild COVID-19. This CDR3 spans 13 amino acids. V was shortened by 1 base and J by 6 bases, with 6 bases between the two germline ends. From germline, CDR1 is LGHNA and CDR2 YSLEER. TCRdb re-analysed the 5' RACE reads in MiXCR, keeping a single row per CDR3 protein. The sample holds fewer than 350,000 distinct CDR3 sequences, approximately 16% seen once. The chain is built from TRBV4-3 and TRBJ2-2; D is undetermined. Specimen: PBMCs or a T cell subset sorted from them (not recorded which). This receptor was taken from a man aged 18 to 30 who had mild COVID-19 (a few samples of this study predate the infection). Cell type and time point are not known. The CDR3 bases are TGCGCCAGCAGCCAAGGTCAAGCCGGGGAGCTGTTTTTT. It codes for CASSQGQAGELFF.